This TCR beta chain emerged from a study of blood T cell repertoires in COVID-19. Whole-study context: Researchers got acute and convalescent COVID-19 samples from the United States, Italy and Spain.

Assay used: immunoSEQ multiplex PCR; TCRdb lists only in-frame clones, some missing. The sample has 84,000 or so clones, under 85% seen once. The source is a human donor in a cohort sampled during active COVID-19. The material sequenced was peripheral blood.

For the CDR3, the DNA is TGTGCCAGCAGCTTAGGCCTAGCGGGGGGACAAGAGACCCAGTACTTC. Its protein is CASSLGLAGGQETQYF. This rearrangement joins TRBV11-2 to TRBJ2-5; 11 bases are shared with TRBD2. CDR1 and CDR2 (germline): SGHAT, FQNNGV. This CDR3 is 16 amino acids long. V shed 1 base, J shed 2 bases, and the junction held 3 bases outside the gene matches.